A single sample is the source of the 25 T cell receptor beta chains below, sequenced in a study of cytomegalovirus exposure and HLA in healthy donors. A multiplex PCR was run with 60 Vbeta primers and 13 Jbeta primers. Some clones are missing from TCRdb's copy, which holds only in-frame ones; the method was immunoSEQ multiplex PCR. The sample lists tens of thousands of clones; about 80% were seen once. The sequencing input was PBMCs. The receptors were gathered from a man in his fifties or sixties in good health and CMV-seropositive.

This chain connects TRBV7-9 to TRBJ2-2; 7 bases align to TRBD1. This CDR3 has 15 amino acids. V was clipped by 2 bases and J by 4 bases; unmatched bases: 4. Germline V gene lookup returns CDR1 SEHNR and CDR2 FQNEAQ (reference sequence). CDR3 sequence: CASSLRGLTTGELFF. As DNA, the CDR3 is TGTGCCAGCAGCTTAAGGGGGCTGACCACCGGGGAGCTGTTTTTT.

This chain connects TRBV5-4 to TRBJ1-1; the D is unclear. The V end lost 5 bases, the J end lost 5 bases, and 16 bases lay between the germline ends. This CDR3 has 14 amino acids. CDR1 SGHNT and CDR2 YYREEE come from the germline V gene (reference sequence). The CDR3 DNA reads TGTGCCAGCAGTCGAGGGAGTAGTGAGACTGAAGCTTTCTTT. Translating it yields CASSRGSSETEAFF. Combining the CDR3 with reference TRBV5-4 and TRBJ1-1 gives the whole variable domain ETGVTQSPTHLIKTRGQQVTLRCSSQSGHNTVSWYQQALGQGPQFIFQYYREEENGRGNFPPRFSGLQFPNYSSELNVNALELDDSALYLCASSRGSSETEAFFGQGTRLTVV.

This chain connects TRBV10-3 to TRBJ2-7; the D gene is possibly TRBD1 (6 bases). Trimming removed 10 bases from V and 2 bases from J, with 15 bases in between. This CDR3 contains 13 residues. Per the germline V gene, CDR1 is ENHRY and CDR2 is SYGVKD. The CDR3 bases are TGTGCCACCTGGACAGAAAATACCTACGAGCAGTACTTC. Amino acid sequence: CATWTENTYEQYF.

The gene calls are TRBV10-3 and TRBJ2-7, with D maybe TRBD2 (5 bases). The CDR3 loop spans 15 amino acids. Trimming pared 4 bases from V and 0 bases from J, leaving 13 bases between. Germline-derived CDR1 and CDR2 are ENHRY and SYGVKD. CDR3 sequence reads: CAISGTDWLSYEQYF. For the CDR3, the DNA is TGTGCCATCAGTGGGACTGATTGGCTCTCCTACGAGCAGTACTTC.

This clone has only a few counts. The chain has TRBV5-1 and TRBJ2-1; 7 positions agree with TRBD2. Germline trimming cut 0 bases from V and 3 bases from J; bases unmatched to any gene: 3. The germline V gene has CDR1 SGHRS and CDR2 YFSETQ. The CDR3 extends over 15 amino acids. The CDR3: CASSLASGIYNEQFF. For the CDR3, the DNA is TGCGCCAGCAGCTTGGCTAGCGGTATCTACAATGAGCAGTTCTTC.

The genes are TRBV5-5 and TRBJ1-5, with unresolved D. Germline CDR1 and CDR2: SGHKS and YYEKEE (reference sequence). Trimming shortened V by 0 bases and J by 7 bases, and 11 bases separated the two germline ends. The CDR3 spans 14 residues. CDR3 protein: CASSLESSVQPQHF. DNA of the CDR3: TGTGCCAGCAGCTTGGAGAGCAGCGTACAGCCCCAGCATTTT.

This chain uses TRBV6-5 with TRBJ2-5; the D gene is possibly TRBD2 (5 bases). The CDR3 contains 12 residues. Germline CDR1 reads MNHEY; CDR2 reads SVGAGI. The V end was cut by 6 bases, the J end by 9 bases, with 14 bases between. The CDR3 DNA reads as TGTGCCAGCAGCGCAGGACTGGACGCCCAGTACTTC. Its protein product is CASSAGLDAQYF.

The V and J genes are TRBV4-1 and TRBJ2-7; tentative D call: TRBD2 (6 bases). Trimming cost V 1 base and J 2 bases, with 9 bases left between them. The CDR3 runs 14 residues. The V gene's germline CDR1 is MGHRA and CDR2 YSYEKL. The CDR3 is CASSQVRETYEQYF. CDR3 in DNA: TGCGCCAGCAGCCAAGTGCGGGAAACCTACGAGCAGTACTTC.

CDR3 residues: CASSELAGGQETQYF. CDR3 bases: TGTGCCAGCAGTGAACTTGCGGGGGGGCAAGAGACCCAGTACTTC. This chain uses TRBV2 with TRBJ2-5, with 9 bases fitting TRBD2. V shed 2 bases and J 2 bases; nucleotides not matched to a gene: 3. CDR1 and CDR2 (germline): SNHLY, FYNNEI. The CDR3 totals 15 residues. The full variable domain, completed using reference TRBV2 and TRBJ2-5, is EPEVTQTPSHQVTQMGQEVILRCVPISNHLYFYWYRQILGQKVEFLVSFYNNEISEKSEIFDDQFSVERPDGSNFTLKIRSTKLEDSAMYFCASSELAGGQETQYFGPGTRLLVL.

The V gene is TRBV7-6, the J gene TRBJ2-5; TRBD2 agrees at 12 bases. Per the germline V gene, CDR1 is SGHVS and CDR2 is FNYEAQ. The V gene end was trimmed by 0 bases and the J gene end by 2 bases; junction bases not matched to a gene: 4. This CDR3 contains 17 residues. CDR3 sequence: CASSLAETSGGQETQYF. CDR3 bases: TGTGCCAGCAGCTTAGCCGAGACTAGCGGGGGACAAGAGACCCAGTACTTC.

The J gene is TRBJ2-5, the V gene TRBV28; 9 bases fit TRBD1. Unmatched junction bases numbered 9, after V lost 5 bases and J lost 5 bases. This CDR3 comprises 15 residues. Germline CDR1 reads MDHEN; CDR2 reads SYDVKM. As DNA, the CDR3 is TGTGCCAGCAGTCATGGGGGACAGGGTTCGGAGACCCAGTACTTC. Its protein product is CASSHGGQGSETQYF.

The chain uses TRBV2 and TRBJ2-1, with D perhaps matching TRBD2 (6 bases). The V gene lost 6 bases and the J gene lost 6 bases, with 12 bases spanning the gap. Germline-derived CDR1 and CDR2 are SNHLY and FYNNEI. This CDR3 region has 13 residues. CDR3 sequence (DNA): TGTGCCAGCAGCGGGACTCCGTTCAATGAGCAGTTCTTC. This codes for CASSGTPFNEQFF.

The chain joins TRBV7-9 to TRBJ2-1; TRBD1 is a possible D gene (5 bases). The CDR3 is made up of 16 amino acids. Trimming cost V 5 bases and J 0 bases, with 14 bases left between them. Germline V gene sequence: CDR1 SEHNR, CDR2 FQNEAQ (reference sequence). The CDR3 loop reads CASSLRWGGSYNEQFF. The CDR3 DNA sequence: TGTGCCAGCAGCCTAAGGTGGGGCGGCTCCTACAATGAGCAGTTCTTC.

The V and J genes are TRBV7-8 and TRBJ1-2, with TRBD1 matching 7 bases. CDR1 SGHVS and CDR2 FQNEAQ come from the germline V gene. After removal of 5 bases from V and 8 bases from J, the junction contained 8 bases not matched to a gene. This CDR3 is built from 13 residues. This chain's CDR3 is CASSLRDSRGYTF. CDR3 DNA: TGTGCCAGCAGCCTCCGGGACAGTCGGGGCTACACCTTC.

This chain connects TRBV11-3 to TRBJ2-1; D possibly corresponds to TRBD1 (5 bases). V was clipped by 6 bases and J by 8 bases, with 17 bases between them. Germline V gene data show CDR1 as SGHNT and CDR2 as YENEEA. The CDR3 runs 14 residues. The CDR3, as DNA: TGTGCCAGCAGTCACCGGAGCACCAGGGATGAGCAGTTCTTC. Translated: CASSHRSTRDEQFF.

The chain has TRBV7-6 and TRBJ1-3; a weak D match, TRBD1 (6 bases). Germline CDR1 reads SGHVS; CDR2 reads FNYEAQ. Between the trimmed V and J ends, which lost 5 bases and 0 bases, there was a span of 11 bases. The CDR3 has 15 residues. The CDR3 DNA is TGTGCCAGCAGCCCCGGACAGAGCTCTGGAAACACCATATATTTT. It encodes CASSPGQSSGNTIYF.

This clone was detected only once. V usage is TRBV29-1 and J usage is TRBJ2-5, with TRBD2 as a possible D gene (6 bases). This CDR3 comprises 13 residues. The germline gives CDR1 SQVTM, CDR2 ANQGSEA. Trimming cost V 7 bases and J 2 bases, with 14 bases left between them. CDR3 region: CSGGGTNQETQYF. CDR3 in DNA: TGCAGCGGGGGCGGGACCAATCAAGAGACCCAGTACTTC.

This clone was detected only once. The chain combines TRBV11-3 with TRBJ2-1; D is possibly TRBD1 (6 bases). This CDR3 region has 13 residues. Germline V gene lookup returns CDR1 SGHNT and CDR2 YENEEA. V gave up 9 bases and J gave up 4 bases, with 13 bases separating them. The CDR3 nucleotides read TGTGCCAGTACCGGGACACTGTACAATGAGCAGTTCTTC. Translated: CASTGTLYNEQFF.

The CDR3 spells CASSLVAGVNNEQFF. CDR3 nucleotide sequence: TGTGCCAGCAGCTTAGTAGCGGGAGTTAACAATGAGCAGTTCTTC. This chain uses TRBV11-2 with TRBJ2-1; 9 bases are shared with TRBD2. The germline CDR1 and CDR2 sequences are SGHAT and FQNNGV. The CDR3 has 15 amino acids. The V segment lost 1 base and the J segment 5 bases; nucleotides outside the gene matches: 3.

CDR3 sequence: CASRTGERSNQPQHF. The CDR3, as DNA: TGTGCCAGTAGGACAGGGGAAAGGAGCAATCAGCCCCAGCATTTT. The rearrangement uses TRBV19 and TRBJ1-5; 8 positions agree with TRBD1. The germline gives CDR1 LNHDA, CDR2 SQIVND (reference sequence). The CDR3 totals 15 residues. V shed 6 bases, J shed 1 base, and the junction held 5 bases outside the gene matches.

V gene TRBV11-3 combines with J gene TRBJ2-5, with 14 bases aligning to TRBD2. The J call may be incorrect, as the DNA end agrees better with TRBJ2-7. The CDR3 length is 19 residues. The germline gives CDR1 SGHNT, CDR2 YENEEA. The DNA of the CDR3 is TGTGCCAGCAGCCATACACTGGGACTAGCGGGGGCCAGCTCCTACGAGCAGTACTTC. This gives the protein CASSHTLGLAGASSYEQYF.

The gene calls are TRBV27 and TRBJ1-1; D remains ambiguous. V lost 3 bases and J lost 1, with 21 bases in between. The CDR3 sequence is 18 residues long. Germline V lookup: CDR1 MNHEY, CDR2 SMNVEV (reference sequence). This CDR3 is CASSLVGLRNSKNTEAFF. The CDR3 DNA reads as TGTGCCAGCAGTTTGGTCGGACTGAGGAATAGTAAGAACACTGAAGCTTTCTTT.

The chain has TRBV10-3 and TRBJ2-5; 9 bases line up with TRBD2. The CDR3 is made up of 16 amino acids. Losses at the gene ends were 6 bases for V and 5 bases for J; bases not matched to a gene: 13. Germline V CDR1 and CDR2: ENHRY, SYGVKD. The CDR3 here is CAISEYLSGGRETQYF. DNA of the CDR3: TGTGCCATCAGCGAATACCTTAGCGGGGGTAGGGAGACCCAGTACTTC.

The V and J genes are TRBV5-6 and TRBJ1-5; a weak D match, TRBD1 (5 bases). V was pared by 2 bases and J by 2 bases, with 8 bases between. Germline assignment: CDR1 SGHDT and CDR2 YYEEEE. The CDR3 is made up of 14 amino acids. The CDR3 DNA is TGTGCCAGCAGCTTCAGGGTAGGCAATCAGCCCCAGCATTTT. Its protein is CASSFRVGNQPQHF.

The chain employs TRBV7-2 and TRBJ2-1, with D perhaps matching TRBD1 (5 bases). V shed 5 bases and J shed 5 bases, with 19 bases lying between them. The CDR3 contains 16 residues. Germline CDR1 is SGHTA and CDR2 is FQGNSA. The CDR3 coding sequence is TGTGCCAGCAGCCCAACGTGGACACGGACAAACAATGAGCAGTTCTTC. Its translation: CASSPTWTRTNNEQFF.